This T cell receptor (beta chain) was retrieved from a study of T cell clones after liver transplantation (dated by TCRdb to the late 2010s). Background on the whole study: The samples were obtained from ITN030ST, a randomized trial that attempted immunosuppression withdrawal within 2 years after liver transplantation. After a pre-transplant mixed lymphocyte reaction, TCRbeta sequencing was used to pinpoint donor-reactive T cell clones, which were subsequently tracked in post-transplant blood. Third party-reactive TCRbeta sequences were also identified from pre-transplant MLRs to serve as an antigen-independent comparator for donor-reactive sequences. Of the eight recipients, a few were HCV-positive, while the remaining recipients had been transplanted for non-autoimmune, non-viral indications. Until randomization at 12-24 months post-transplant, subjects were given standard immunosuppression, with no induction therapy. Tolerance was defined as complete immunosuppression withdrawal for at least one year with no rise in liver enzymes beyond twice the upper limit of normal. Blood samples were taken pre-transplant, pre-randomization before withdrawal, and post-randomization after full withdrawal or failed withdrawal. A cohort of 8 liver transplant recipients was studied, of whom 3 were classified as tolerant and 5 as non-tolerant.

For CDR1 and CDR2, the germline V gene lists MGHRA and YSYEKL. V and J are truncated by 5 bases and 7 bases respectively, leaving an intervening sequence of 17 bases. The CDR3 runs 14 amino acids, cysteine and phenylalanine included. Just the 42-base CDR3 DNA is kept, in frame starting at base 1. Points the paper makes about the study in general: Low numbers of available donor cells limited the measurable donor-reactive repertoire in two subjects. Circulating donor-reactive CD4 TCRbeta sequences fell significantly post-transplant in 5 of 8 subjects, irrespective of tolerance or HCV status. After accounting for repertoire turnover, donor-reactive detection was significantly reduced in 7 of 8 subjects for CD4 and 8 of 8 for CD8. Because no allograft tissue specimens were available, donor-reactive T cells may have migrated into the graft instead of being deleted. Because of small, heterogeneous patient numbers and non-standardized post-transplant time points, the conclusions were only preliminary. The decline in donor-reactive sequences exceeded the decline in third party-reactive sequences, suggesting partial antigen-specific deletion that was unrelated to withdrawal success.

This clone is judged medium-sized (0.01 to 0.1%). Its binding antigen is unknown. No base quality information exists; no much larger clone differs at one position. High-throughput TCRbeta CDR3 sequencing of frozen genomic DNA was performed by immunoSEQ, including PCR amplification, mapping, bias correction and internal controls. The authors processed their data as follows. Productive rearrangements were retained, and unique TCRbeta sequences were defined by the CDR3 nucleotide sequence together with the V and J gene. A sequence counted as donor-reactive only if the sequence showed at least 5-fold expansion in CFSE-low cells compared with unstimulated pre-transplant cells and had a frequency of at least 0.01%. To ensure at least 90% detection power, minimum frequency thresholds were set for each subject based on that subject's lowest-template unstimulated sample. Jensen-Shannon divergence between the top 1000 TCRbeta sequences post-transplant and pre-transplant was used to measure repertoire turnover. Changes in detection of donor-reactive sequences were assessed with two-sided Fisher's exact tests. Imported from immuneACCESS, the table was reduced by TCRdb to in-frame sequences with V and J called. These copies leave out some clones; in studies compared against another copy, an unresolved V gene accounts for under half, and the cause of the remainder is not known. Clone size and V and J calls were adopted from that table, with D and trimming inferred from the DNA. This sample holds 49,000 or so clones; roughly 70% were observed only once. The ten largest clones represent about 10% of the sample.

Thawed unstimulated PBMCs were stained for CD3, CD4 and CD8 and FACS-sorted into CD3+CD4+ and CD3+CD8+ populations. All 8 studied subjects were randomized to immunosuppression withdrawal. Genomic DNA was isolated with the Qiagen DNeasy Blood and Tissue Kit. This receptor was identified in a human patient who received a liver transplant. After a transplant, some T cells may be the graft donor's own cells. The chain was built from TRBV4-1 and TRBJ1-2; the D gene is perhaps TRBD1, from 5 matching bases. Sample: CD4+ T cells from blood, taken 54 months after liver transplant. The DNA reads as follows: TGCGCCAGCAGCTCCCCGGGCGGGGACTCTGGCTACACCTTC. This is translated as CASSSPGGDSGYTF.